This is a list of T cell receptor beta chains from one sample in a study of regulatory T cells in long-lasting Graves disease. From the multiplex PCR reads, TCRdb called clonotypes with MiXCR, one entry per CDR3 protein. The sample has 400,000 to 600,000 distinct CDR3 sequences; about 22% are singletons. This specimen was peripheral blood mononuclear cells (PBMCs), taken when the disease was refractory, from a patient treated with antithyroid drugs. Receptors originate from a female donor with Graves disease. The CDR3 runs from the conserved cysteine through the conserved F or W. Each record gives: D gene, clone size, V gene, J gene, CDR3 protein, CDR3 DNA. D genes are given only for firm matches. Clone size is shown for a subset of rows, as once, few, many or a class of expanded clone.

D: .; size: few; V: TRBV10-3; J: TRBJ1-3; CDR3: CAISESSLRTAGNTIYF; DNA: TGTGCCATCAGTGAGTCTTCGCTCAGGACGGCTGGAAACACCATATATTTT
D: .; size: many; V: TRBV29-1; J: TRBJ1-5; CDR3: CSVVVGDLQHF; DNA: TGCAGCGTTGTCGTCGGTGATCTCCAGCATTTT
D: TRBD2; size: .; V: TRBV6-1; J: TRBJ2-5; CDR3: CASSKLAGNQETQYF; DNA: TGTGCCAGCAGTAAACTAGCGGGGAACCAAGAGACCCAGTACTTC
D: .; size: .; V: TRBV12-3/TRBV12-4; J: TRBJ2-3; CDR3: CASSLGAGSTDTQYF; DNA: TGTGCCAGCAGTTTAGGGGCGGGAAGCACAGATACGCAGTATTTT
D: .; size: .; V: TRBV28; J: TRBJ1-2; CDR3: CASSLSAEVFGVHGYTF; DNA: TGTGCCAGCAGTTTATCCGCCGAGGTGTTTGGGGTGCATGGCTACACCTTC
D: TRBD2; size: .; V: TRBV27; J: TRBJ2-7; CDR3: CASSGAGEIYYEQYF; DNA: TGTGCCAGCAGTGGGGCGGGGGAGATATACTACGAGCAGTACTTC
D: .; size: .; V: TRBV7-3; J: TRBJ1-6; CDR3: CASSLTEWSPLHF; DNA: TGTGCCAGCAGCTTAACGGAGTGGTCACCCCTCCACTTT
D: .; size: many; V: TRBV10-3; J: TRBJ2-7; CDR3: CAIRGDRNSYEQYF; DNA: TGTGCCATCCGCGGGGACCGAAACTCCTACGAGCAGTACTTC
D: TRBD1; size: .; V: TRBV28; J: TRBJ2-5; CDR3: CASSSQGGLETQYF; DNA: TGTGCCAGCAGTTCACAGGGGGGTTTGGAGACCCAGTACTTC
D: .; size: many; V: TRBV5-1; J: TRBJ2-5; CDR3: CASRSSKETQYF; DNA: TGCGCCAGCAGGAGCTCGAAAGAGACCCAGTACTTC
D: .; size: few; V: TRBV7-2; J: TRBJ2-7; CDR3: CASSWGAGNYEQYF; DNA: TGTGCCAGCAGTTGGGGGGCAGGGAACTACGAGCAGTACTTC
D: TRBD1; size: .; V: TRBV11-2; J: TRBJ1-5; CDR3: CASSLRSGQGNQPQHF; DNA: TGTGCCAGCAGCTTACGTTCAGGACAGGGAAATCAGCCCCAGCATTTT
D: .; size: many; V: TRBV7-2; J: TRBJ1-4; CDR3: CASSPRGRGATNEKLFF; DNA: TGTGCCAGCAGCCCCCGGGGCCGGGGGGCAACTAATGAAAAACTGTTTTTT
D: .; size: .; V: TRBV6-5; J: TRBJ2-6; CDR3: CASSYRGSSGANVLTF; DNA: TGTGCCAGCAGTTACAGGGGAAGCTCTGGGGCCAACGTCCTGACTTTC
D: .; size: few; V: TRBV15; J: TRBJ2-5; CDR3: CATSRVSDPFKTQYF; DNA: TGTGCCACCAGCAGAGTCTCCGACCCCTTCAAGACCCAGTACTTC
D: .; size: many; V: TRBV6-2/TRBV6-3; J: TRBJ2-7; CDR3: CASNAPSAYEQYF; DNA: TGTGCCAGCAATGCCCCTAGCGCCTACGAGCAGTACTTC
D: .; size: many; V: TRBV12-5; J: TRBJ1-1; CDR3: CASGLPPDSNTEAFF; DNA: TGTGCTAGTGGTTTGCCCCCGGACAGCAACACTGAAGCTTTCTTT
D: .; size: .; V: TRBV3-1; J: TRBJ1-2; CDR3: CASSRGWADYGYTF; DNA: TGTGCCAGCAGCCGAGGGTGGGCGGACTATGGCTACACCTTC
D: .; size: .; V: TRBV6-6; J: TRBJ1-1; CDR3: CASSFRVGDTEAFF; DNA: TGTGCCAGCAGTTTCAGGGTGGGGGACACTGAAGCTTTCTTT
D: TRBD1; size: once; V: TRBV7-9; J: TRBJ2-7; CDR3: CASSPRPRQGKFEQYF; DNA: TGTGCCAGCAGCCCCCGCCCGAGACAGGGGAAATTCGAGCAGTACTTC
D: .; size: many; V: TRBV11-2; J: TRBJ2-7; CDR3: CASSLIPTLRSSYEQYF; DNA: TGTGCCAGCAGCTTAATTCCGACGCTTAGGAGCTCCTACGAGCAGTACTTC
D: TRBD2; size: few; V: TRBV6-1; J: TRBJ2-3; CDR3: CASSSGRTGTDTQYF; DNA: TGTGCCAGCAGTAGCGGGAGGACTGGCACAGATACGCAGTATTTT
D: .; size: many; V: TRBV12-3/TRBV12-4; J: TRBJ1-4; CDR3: CASSPDWREKLFF; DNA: TGTGCCAGCAGCCCGGACTGGAGGGAAAAACTGTTTTTT
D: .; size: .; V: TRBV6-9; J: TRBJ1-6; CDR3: CASSFGPPQGGTIASPLHF; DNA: TGTGCCAGCAGTTTTGGGCCCCCACAGGGCGGAACCATAGCCTCACCCCTCCACTTT
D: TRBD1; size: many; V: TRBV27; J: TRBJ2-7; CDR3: CASSHGTGYSYEQYF; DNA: TGTGCCAGCAGTCACGGGACAGGCTATTCCTACGAGCAGTACTTC
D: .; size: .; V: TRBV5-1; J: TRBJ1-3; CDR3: CASSVDTNSGNTIYF; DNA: TGCGCCAGCAGTGTGGACACTAACTCTGGAAACACCATATATTTT
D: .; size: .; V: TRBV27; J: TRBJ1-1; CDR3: CASSLAGPNEAFF; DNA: TGTGCCAGCAGTTTAGCGGGGCCGAATGAAGCTTTCTTT
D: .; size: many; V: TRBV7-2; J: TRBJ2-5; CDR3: CASSLVRTKETQYF; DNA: TGTGCCAGCAGCTTAGTAAGGACAAAAGAGACCCAGTACTTC
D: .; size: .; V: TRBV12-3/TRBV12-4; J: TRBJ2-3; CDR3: CAGSLKVGPLTQYF; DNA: TGTGCCGGCAGTTTGAAGGTCGGCCCCTTAACGCAGTATTTT
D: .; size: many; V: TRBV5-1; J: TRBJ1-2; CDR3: CASSLAGGAGYTF; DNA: TGCGCCAGCAGCTTGGCTGGGGGAGCTGGCTACACCTTC
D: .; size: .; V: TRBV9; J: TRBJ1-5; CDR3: CASSVGAQNQPQHF; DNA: TGTGCCAGCAGCGTAGGAGCCCAGAATCAGCCCCAGCATTTT